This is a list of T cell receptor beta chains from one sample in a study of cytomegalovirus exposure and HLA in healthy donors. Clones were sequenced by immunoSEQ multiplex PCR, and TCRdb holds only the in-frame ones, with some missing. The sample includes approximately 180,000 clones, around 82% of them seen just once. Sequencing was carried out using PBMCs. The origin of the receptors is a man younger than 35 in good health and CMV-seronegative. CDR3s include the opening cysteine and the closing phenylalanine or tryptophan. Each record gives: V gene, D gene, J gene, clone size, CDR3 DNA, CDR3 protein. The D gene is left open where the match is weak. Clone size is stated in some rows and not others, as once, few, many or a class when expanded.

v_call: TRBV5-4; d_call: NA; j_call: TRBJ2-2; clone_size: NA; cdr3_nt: TGTGCCAGCAGCTTCCAGGGGCAAACCGGGGAGCTGTTTTTT; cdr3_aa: CASSFQGQTGELFF
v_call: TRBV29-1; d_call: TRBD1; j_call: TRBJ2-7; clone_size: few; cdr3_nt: TGCAGCGTTGGAGACAGGGCAACCCTATTGGAGTACTTC; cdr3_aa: CSVGDRATLLEYF
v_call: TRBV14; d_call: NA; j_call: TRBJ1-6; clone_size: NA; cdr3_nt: TGTGCCAGCAGACCACAGTTGAATTCACCCCTCCACTTT; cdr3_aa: CASRPQLNSPLHF
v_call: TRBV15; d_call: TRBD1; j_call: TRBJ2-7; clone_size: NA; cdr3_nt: TGTGCCACCAGCAGAGGGGGACAGGGGGAGGCTTTC; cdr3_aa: CATSRGGQGEAF
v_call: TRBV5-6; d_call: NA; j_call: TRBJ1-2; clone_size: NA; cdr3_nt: TGTGCCAGCAGCTTGATTGGGGAGAATTATGGCTACACCTTC; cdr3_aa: CASSLIGENYGYTF
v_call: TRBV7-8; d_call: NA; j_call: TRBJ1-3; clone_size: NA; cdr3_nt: TGTGCCAGCAGCTTAGATAGCAGGGGCCCTGGAAACACCATATATTTT; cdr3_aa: CASSLDSRGPGNTIYF
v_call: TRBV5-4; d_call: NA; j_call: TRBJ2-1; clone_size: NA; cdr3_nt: TGTGCCAGCAGCTTTAACAATGAGCAGTTCTTC; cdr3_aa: CASSFNNEQFF
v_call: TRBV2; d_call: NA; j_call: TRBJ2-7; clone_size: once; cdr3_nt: TGTGCCAGCAGCGCCTCAAGGAACAGGGCGTGGGAGCAGTACTTC; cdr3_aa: CASSASRNRAWEQYF
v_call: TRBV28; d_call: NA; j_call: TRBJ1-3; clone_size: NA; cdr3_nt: TGTGCCAGCACCTCAATGGAGGGTGTTGGATTTGGCTCTGGAAACACCATATATTTT; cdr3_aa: CASTSMEGVGFGSGNTIYF
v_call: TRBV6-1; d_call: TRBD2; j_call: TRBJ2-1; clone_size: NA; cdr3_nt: TGTGCCAGCAGTGAGGTGGCGGGAGGGATGAACAATGAGCAGTTCTTC; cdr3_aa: CASSEVAGGMNNEQFF
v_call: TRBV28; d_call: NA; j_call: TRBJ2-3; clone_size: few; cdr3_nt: TGTGCCAGCAGTTTGGTCCCGGGAGATGGGGATACGCAGTATTTT; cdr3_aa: CASSLVPGDGDTQYF
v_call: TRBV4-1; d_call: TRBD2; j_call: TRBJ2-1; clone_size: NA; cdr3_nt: TGCGCCAGCAGCCACCCAGCGGGAGGGCTCTACAATGAGCAGTTCTTC; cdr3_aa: CASSHPAGGLYNEQFF
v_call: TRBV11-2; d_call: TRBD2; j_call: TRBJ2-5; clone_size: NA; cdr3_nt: TGTGCCAGCAGCTTTCAACTAGCGGGGGCCCAAGAGACCCAGTACTTC; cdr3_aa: CASSFQLAGAQETQYF
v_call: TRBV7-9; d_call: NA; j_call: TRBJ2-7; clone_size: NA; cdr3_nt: TGTGCCAGCAGCTTAGGGGGGCAGGGGAGTGAGCAGTACTTC; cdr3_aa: CASSLGGQGSEQYF
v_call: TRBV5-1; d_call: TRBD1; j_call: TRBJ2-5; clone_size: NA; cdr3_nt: TGCGCCAGCAGCTTCGGGACAGCTCAAGAGACCCAGTACTTC; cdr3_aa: CASSFGTAQETQYF
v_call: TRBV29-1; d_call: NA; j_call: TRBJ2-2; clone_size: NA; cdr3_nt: TGCAGCGTTGCTGGCTCCGGGGAGCTGTTTTTT; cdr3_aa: CSVAGSGELFF
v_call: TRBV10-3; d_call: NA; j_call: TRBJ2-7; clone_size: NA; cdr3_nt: TGTGCCACCAAACTCGGGGACTCTAGCTACGAGCAGTACTTC; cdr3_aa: CATKLGDSSYEQYF
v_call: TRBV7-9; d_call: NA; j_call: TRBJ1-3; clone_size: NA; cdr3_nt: TGTTCCAGCAGCCTGGACACGGATGGAAACACCATATATTTT; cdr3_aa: CSSSLDTDGNTIYF
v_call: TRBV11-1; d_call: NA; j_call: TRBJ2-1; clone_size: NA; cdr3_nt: TGTGCCAGCAGCAACACCGCGCCCTGGGGGCCCAACTACAATGAGCAGTTCTTC; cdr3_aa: CASSNTAPWGPNYNEQFF
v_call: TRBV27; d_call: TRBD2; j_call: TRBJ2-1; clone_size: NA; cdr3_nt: TGTGCCAGCAGTCTCTACCCCCCCGGGACTACCTACAATGAGCAGTTCTTC; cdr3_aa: CASSLYPPGTTYNEQFF
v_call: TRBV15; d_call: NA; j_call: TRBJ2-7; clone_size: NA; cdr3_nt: TGTGCCACCAGCAGAGATACTGGTGAGGGTTTAGACGAGCAGTACTTC; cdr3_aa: CATSRDTGEGLDEQYF
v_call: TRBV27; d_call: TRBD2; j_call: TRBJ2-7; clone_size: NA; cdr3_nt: TGTGCCAGCAGTTTAGGGAGCGGGAATATTTACGAGCAGTACTTC; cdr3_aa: CASSLGSGNIYEQYF
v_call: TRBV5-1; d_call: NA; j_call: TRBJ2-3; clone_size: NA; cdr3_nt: TGCGCCAGCAGCTTCTGGAGGTCCTCAGATACGCAGTATTTT; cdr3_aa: CASSFWRSSDTQYF
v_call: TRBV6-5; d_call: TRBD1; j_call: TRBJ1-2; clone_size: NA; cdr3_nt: TGTGCCAGCACCTCAGACAGGGGTGACTATGGCTACACCTTC; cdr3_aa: CASTSDRGDYGYTF
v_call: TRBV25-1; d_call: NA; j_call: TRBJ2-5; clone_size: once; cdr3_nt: TGTGCCAGCAGTGCCAGTGCCGTTTGGGAGACCCAGTACTTC; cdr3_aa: CASSASAVWETQYF
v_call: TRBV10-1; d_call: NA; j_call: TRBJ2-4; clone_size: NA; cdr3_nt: TGCGCCAGCAGTGTCGATCGGGTCATTCAGTACTTC; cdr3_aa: CASSVDRVIQYF
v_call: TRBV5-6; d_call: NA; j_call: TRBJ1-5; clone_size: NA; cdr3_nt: TGTGCCAGCAGCCTACAGGCAATCAGCAATCAGCCCCAGCATTTT; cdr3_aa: CASSLQAISNQPQHF
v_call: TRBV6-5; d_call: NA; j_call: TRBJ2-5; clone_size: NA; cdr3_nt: TGTGCCAGCAGTTACCTGGCGGGGAGGGAGACCCAGTACTTC; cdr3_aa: CASSYLAGRETQYF
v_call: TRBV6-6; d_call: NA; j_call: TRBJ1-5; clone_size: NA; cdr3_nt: TGTGCCAGCACCTTATTCGGGAATCAGCCCCAGCATTTT; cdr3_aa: CASTLFGNQPQHF
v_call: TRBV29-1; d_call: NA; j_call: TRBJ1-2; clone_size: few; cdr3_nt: TGCAGCGTACGCCGGGGGGGGTCTAAAGATGGCTACACCTTC; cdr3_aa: CSVRRGGSKDGYTF
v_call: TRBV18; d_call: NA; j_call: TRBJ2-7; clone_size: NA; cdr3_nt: TGTGCCAGCAGCCCTAAACAGGGTTCCTACGAGCAGTACTTC; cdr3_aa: CASSPKQGSYEQYF
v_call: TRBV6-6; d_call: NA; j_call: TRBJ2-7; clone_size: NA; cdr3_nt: TGTGCCAGCAGGGAGGACTGGGCCCACGAGCAGTACTTC; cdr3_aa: CASREDWAHEQYF
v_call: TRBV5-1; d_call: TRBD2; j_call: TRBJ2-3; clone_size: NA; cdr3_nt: TGCGCCAGCAGCTTGGGACTAGCGGGAGCGTCGTGGGATACGCAGTATTTT; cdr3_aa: CASSLGLAGASWDTQYF
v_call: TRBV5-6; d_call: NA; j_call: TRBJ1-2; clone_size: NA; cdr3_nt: TGTGCCAGCAGCTTGGGTGTGCGGAACTATGGCTACACCTTC; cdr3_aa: CASSLGVRNYGYTF
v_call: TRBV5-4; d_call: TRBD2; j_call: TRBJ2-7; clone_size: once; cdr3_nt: TGTGCCAGCAGCGCCACGCCCGGACTAGCGGGGGGCGAGCAGTACTTC; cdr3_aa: CASSATPGLAGGEQYF
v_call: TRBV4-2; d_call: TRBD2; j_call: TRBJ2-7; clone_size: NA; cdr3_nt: TGTGCCAGCAGCCCCTCTAGCGGGGGTTCCTACGAGCAGTACTTC; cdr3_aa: CASSPSSGGSYEQYF
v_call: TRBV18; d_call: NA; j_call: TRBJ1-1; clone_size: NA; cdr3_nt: TGTGCCAGCTCACCCCCCTCAGGGCCCAACACTGAAGCTTTCTTT; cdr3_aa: CASSPPSGPNTEAFF
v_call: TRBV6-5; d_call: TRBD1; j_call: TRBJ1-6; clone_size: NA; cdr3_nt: TGTGCCAGCAGTTACGGCAGGGGGATCTCACCCCTCCACTTT; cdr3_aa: CASSYGRGISPLHF
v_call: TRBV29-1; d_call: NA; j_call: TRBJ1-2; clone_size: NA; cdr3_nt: TGCAGCGTTGATTCCCCGGGGTATGGCTACACCTTC; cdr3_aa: CSVDSPGYGYTF
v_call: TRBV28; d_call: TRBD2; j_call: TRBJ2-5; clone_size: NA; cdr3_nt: TGTGCCAGCAGTTTATTCAGCGGGAGTTCGAGGGGGGAGACCCAGTACTTC; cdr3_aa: CASSLFSGSSRGETQYF
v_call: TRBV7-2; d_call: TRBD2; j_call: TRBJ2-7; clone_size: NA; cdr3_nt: TGTGCCAGCAGCTTAGGGGGGGGGAGAGGTTACGAGCAGTACTTC; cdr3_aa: CASSLGGGRGYEQYF
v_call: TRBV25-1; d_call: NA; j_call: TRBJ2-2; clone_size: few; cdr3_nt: TGTGCCGGCCAGGGTTACACCGGGGAGCTGTTTTTT; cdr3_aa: CAGQGYTGELFF
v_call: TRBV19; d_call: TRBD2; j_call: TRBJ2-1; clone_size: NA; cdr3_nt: TGTGCCAGCGAACGGACTAGCGGGATACGGGGTCTAAATGAGCAGTTCTTC; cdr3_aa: CASERTSGIRGLNEQFF
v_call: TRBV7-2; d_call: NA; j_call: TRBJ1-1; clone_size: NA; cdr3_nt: TGTGCCAGCAGCCAACCAGGGAACACTGAAGCTTTCTTT; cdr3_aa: CASSQPGNTEAFF
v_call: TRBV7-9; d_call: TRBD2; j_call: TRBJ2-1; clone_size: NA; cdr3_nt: TGTTCCAGCAGCGTCGGGAGGGCGGGCGGCTTGTTCTTC; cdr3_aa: CSSSVGRAGGLFF
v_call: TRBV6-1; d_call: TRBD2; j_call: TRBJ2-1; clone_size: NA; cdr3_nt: TGTGCCAGCAGCGGGAGCGGGGACTCCTACAATGAGCAGTTCTTC; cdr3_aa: CASSGSGDSYNEQFF
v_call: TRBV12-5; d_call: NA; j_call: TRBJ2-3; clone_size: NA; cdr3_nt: TGTGCTAGTGGACAGGGCAACACAGATACGCAGTATTTT; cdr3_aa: CASGQGNTDTQYF
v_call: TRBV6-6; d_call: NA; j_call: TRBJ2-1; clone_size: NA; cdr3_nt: TGTGCCAGCAGCGGGGCGGGGCTAGGCGATGAGCAGTTCTTC; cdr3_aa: CASSGAGLGDEQFF
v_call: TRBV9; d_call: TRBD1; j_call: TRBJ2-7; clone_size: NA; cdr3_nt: TGTGCCAGCAGCGTAGGCCCGGGACAGGGCTCCTACGAGCAGTACTTC; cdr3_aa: CASSVGPGQGSYEQYF
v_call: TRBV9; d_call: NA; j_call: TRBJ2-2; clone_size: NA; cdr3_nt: TGTGCCAGCAGCGTAGAGCGCAGGGTTGGGTACACCGGGGAGCTGTTTTTT; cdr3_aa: CASSVERRVGYTGELFF
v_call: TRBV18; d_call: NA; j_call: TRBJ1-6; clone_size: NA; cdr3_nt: TGTGCCAGCTCACCCCGGGACACAAATTCACCCCTCCACTTT; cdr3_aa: CASSPRDTNSPLHF
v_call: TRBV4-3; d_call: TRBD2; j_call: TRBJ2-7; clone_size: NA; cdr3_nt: TGCGCCAGCAGCCAAGATCAGACTAGCGGGGCCTACGAGCAGTACTTC; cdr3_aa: CASSQDQTSGAYEQYF
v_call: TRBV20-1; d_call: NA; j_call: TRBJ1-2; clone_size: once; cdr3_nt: TGCAGTGCTGTGGGGGGTGGCTACACCTTC; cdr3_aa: CSAVGGGYTF